What follows is one TCR beta chain and its context. Its matching antigen is unknown. Generated by immunoSEQ multiplex PCR, the TCRdb table keeps only in-frame clones and is missing some. The sample consists of 160,000 or so clones, roughly 80% of them appearing once. The data were taken from a study of cytotoxic CD8 clonotypes in ibrutinib-treated CLL. In the study overall: Average yields of 255,043 productive templates and tens of thousands of productive rearrangements characterized the samples. General study findings and limits: Clonality went up at ibrutinib response and then declined back toward baseline at progression. Baseline values of clonality outstripped age-matched healthy donors and followed circulating CD8+ T-cell counts.

From germline, CDR1 is LGHNA and CDR2 YSLEER. V dropped 1 base and J dropped 1; count of bases not matched to a gene: 3. The CDR3 has 16 amino acids. V and J are TRBV4-3 and TRBJ2-5; TRBD2 aligns across 10 bases. This TCR derives from a human donor with chronic lymphocytic leukemia. This specimen consisted of PBMCs, obtained after 24 months of ibrutinib treatment. CDR3 bases: TGCGCCAGCAGCCAAGGGGTAGCGGGAGGCCAAGAGACCCAGTACTTC. As protein: CASSQGVAGGQETQYF.